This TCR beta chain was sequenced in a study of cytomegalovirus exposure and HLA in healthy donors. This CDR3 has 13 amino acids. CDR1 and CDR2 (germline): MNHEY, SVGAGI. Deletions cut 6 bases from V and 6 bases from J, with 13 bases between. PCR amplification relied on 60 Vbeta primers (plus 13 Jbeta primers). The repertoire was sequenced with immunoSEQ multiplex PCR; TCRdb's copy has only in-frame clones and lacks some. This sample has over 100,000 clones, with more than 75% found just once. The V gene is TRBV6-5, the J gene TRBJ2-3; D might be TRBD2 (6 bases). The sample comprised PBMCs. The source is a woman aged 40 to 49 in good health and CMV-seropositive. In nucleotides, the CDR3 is TGTGCCAGCAGCCCCGGGAGCGTCGATACGCAGTATTTT. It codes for CASSPGSVDTQYF.